This TCR beta chain was captured by sequencing in a study of cytomegalovirus exposure and HLA in healthy donors. Whole-study results and caveats: TCR beta V- and J-gene trimming was later associated with a missense DCLRE1C variant.

Regarding this clone: What it recognizes is unknown.

The PCR ran on 60 Vbeta and 13 Jbeta primers. In the original analysis: A follow-up analysis tallied about 80 million unique TCR beta chains, roughly 11 million shared. TCRdb's copy holds only in-frame clones and misses some; the assay was immunoSEQ multiplex PCR. V, J and clone size derive from that table, while D and trimming were established from the DNA sequence. The sample consists of fewer than 45,000 clones, roughly 90% of them appearing once. The CDR3 extends over 21 amino acids. The junction had 24 bases not matched to a gene; V was cut back by 4 bases and J by 4 bases. Germline V gene lookup returns CDR1 LGHNT and CDR2 FRNRAP.

The sequence was collected from a woman aged 18-29 years in good health and CMV-seronegative. The sequenced sample was PBMCs. This rearrangement joins TRBV12-5 to TRBJ1-5; 8 nucleotides match TRBD1. The CDR3 DNA reads as TGTGCTAGTGGTTCATTTGGTTCTATGACAGGGGCGGATAGAAGGAATCAGCCCCAGCATTTT. This codes for CASGSFGSMTGADRRNQPQHF.